These 27 T cell receptor beta chains were all obtained from the same sample, sequenced in a study of CXCR3-negative and CXCR3-positive naive CD8 T cells. All TRB cDNA libraries came from 5' RACE performed with UMI labels. With the 5' RACE reads reprocessed, TCRdb shows one record per CDR3 protein and no DNA. The listing records 100,000 to 150,000 distinct CDR3 sequences. The specimen was naive CXCR3- CD8+ T cells from blood. The subset: CD45RO-CCR7+CD27+CD95- naive CD8+ T cells lacking CXCR3 (TNR3-). The receptors were gathered from a human donor in good health. Some clones in this sample may be carry-over from other donors' samples.

The V call is TRBV28, the J call TRBJ2-7; checking the TCRdb D call of TRBD2 is not possible without DNA. The germline CDR1 and CDR2 sequences are MDHEN and SYDVKM. The CDR3 totals 13 residues. The CDR3 reads CASNPLATYEQYF.

J is TRBJ2-2 and V is TRBV23-1; TCRdb gives TRBD2 as the D gene, but with no DNA this cannot be confirmed. TRBV23-1 is sorted into the ORF group, with uncertain function. The CDR3 covers 17 residues. The CDR3 sequence is CASSQRMRGGTPGSCFF.

This chain uses TRBV20-1 with TRBJ2-1; TCRdb proposes TRBD1, but this gene call is untestable without DNA. Germline V gene lookup returns CDR1 DFQATT and CDR2 SNEGSKA (reference sequence). This CDR3 is built from 15 residues. CDR3 in amino acids: CSARDPGQDYNEQFF.

The chain combines TRBV7-9 with TRBJ2-7; TCRdb picks TRBD1, but there is no DNA to check that call. The CDR3 contains 16 residues. Germline CDR1 and CDR2: SEHNR and FQNEAQ (reference sequence). CDR3 amino acids: CASSSESARVQDEQYF.

This sequence joins TRBV7-8 and TRBJ2-1; TCRdb's D gene call, TRBD1, goes unchecked for lack of DNA. From germline, CDR1 is SGHVS and CDR2 FQNEAQ. This CDR3 region has 17 residues. CDR3 loop: CASSLAAGESSYNEQFF.

This chain links TRBV29-1 with TRBJ2-7. The CDR3 sequence is 12 residues long. Germline-derived CDR1 and CDR2 are SQVTM and ANQGSEA. CDR3 region: CSVEGDLHEQYF.

The chain has TRBV5-6 and TRBJ2-7. Germline V gene sequence: CDR1 SGHDT, CDR2 YYEEEE. CDR3 length: 12 residues. CDR3 loop: CASSDVTYEQYF.

The chain is built from TRBV28 and TRBJ2-2; the D gene TCRdb calls, TRBD1, cannot be checked with no DNA. The CDR3 length is 15 residues. Germline-derived CDR1 and CDR2 are MDHEN and SYDVKM. This chain's CDR3 is CASSLLGEYTGELFF.

V usage is TRBV5-1 and J usage is TRBJ2-1. CDR1 and CDR2 from the germline V gene are SGHRS and YFSETQ. The CDR3 covers 17 residues. The CDR3 protein is CASSLALQPSSYNEQFF.

The V call is TRBV28, the J call TRBJ2-3; TCRdb returns TRBD1, unconfirmable since there is no DNA. CDR1 MDHEN and CDR2 SYDVKM come from the germline V gene. This CDR3 region has 16 residues. CDR3: CASSLWGGLGQDTQYF.

The rearrangement uses TRBV20-1 and TRBJ2-1; no DNA is available, so the TRBD1 call from TCRdb remains unchecked. The CDR3 consists of 16 residues. Germline CDR1 reads DFQATT; CDR2 reads SNEGSKA (reference sequence). The CDR3 is CSARVPGPSSYNEQFF.

The CDR3 sequence is CASSGRYDGELFF. The gene calls are TRBV7-9 and TRBJ2-2; TCRdb proposes TRBD1, but this gene call is untestable without DNA. The CDR3 sequence is 13 residues long. Germline loops: CDR1 SEHNR, CDR2 FQNEAQ (reference sequence). Together with reference TRBV7-9 and TRBJ2-2, the CDR3 gives the full variable domain: DTGVSQNPRHKITKRGQNVTFRCDPISEHNRLYWYRQTLGQGPEFLTYFQNEAQLEKSRLLSDRFSAERPKGSFSTLEIQRTEQGDSAMYLCASSGRYDGELFFGEGSRLTVL.

The V and J genes are TRBV7-2 and TRBJ1-5. The CDR3 runs 15 residues. Germline lookup yields CDR1 SGHTA and CDR2 FQGNSA. The CDR3 protein is CASSLWYDSNQPQHF.

The chain carries TRBV10-2 and TRBJ1-5. The CDR3 runs to 12 residues. Germline CDR1 and CDR2: WSHSY and SAAADI. The CDR3 region is CASSESSQPQHF.

The CDR3 spells CASSLGMDGTEAFF. The chain couples TRBV4-1 to TRBJ1-1. This CDR3 region has 14 residues. Germline assignment: CDR1 MGHRA and CDR2 YSYEKL.

CDR3 amino acids: CASSPGTGGIDEQFF. The chain combines TRBV19 with TRBJ2-1; TCRdb calls TRBD1, which cannot be checked without DNA. This CDR3 region has 15 residues. Per the germline V gene, CDR1 is LNHDA and CDR2 is SQIVND (reference sequence). Full variable domain (outside the CDR3, taken from reference TRBV19 and TRBJ2-1): DGGITQSPKYLFRKEGQNVTLSCEQNLNHDAMYWYRQDPGQGLRLIYYSQIVNDFQKGDIAEGYSVSREKKESFPLTVTSAQKNPTAFYLCASSPGTGGIDEQFFGPGTRLTVL.

The chain couples TRBV6-5 to TRBJ2-7; TCRdb gives TRBD1 as the D gene, but with no DNA this cannot be confirmed. The germline V gene encodes CDR1 MNHEY and CDR2 SVGAGI. The CDR3 spans 13 residues. The CDR3 sequence is CASSYGDSYEQYF.

This rearrangement joins TRBV7-3 to TRBJ2-2; the D call from TCRdb, TRBD1, cannot be confirmed without DNA. Germline V lookup: CDR1 SGHTA, CDR2 FQGTGA. This CDR3 is built from 16 residues. CDR3 amino acids: CASSLTADRVVGELFF.

J is TRBJ2-3 and V is TRBV18; there is no DNA to check the TCRdb D call of TRBD1. This CDR3 contains 17 residues. CDR1 and CDR2 (germline): KGHSH, LQKENI. The CDR3: CASSPWAGELSTDTQYF.

J is TRBJ2-1 and V is TRBV19; the D call from TCRdb, TRBD2, cannot be confirmed without DNA. There are 15 residues in the CDR3. Germline CDR1 reads LNHDA; CDR2 reads SQIVND (reference sequence). CDR3 loop: CASSKLAGPHNEQFF. Complete variable domain (other parts from reference TRBV19 and TRBJ2-1): DGGITQSPKYLFRKEGQNVTLSCEQNLNHDAMYWYRQDPGQGLRLIYYSQIVNDFQKGDIAEGYSVSREKKESFPLTVTSAQKNPTAFYLCASSKLAGPHNEQFFGPGTRLTVL.

This chain links TRBV7-8 with TRBJ2-7; the D call from TCRdb, TRBD2, cannot be confirmed without DNA. CDR3 length equals 17 residues. Germline assignment: CDR1 SGHVS and CDR2 FQNEAQ. The chain's CDR3 is CASSLPLGSGGDYEQYF.

This CDR3 is CASRIAGGPEQFF. J is TRBJ2-1 and V is TRBV12-3 or TRBV12-4; the TCRdb call, TRBD1, lacks DNA for checking. The CDR3 contains 13 residues.

The CDR3 protein is CSADPGRGFQETQYF. J is TRBJ2-5 and V is TRBV29-1; TCRdb names TRBD1, which stays unverified in the absence of DNA. This CDR3 is built from 15 residues. Germline V gene data show CDR1 as SQVTM and CDR2 as ANQGSEA.

The chain combines TRBV5-1 with TRBJ2-2; TCRdb's assignment of TRBD1 cannot be checked, as there is no DNA. From germline, CDR1 is SGHRS and CDR2 YFSETQ. The CDR3 runs 16 residues. The CDR3 sequence: CASSLDERGNTGELFF.

The chain joins TRBV12-3 or TRBV12-4 to TRBJ2-4. The CDR3 is 13 residues long. The CDR3 sequence is CASTFRGWNIQYF.

The V and J genes are TRBV7-9 and TRBJ1-6; TCRdb picks TRBD1, but there is no DNA to check that call. The CDR3 is made up of 12 amino acids. Germline assignment: CDR1 SEHNR and CDR2 FQNEAQ (reference sequence). CDR3 protein: CASSTGHAPLHF.

This sequence joins TRBV29-1 and TRBJ2-5. The germline V gene encodes CDR1 SQVTM and CDR2 ANQGSEA. The CDR3 is 14 amino acids. This CDR3 is CSVEILQIGETQYF.